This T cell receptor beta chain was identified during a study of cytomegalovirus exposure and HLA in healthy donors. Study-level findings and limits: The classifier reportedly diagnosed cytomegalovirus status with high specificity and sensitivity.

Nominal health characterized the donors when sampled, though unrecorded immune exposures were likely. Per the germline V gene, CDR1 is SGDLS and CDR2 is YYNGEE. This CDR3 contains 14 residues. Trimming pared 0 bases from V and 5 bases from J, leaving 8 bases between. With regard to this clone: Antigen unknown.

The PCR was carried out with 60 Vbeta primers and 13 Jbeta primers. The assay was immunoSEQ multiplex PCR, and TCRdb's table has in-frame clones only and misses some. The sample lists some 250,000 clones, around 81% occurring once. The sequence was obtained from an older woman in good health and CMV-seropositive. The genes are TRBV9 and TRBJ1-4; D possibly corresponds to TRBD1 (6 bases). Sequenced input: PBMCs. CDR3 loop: CASSVAGANEKLFF. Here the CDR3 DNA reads TGTGCCAGCAGCGTAGCAGGGGCCAATGAAAAACTGTTTTTT.